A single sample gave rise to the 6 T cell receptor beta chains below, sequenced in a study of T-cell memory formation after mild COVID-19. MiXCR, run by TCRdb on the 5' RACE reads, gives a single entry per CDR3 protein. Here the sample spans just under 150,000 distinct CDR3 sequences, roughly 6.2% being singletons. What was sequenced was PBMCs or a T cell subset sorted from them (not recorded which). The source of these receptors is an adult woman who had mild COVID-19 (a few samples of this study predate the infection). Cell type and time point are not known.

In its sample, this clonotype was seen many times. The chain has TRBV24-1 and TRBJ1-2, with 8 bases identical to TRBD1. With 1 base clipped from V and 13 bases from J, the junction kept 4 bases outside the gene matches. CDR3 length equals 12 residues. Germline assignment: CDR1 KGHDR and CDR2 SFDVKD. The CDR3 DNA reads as TGTGCCACCAGTGATTTCCGGACAGGGCTCACCTTC. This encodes CATSDFRTGLTF.

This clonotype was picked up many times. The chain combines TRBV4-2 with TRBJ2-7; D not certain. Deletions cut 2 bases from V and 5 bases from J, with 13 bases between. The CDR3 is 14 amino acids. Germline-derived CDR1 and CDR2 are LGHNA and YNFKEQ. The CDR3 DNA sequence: TGTGCCAGCAGCCAACTTGGTGTAGGGCACGAGCAGTACTTC. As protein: CASSQLGVGHEQYF.

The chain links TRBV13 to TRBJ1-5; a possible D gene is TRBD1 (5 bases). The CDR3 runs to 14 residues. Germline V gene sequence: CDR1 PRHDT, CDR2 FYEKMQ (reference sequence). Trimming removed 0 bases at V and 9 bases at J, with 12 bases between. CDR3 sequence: CASSLGGRSLPQHF. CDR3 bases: TGTGCCAGCAGCTTAGGGGGACGGAGCTTGCCCCAGCATTTT.

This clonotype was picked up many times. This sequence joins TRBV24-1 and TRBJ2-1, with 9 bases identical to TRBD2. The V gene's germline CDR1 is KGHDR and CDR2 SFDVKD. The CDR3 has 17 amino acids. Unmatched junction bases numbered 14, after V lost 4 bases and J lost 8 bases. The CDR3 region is CATSDRVVSGSLDEQFF. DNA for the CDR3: TGTGCCACCAGTGACCGCGTGGTTAGCGGGAGCTTGGATGAGCAGTTCTTC.

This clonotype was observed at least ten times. This chain's CDR3 is CASSLWQGYGYTF. The CDR3 nucleotides read TGTGCCAGCAGTTTATGGCAGGGGTATGGCTACACCTTC. J is TRBJ1-2 and V is TRBV12-3 or TRBV12-4; a possible D gene is TRBD1 (6 bases). This CDR3 region has 13 residues. The ends were cut back, 2 bases at V and 5 bases at J, with 9 bases in the middle.

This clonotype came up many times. The CDR3 sequence: CASSLFGQGDLYEQYF. Here the CDR3 DNA reads TGTGCCAGCAGCTTATTCGGACAGGGTGACCTCTACGAGCAGTACTTC. The V and J genes are TRBV7-6 and TRBJ2-7, with 8 bases that match TRBD1. Trimming took 2 bases from V and 3 from J; bases not matched to a gene: 9. Germline V CDR1 and CDR2: SGHVS, FNYEAQ. The CDR3 extends over 16 amino acids.